This T cell receptor beta chain was found in a study of identical twins. The CDR3 sequence is 14 residues long. The V and J ends lost 7 bases and 3 bases respectively, with 15 bases between them. The V gene's germline CDR1 is SGHRS and CDR2 YFSETQ. Points from the study as a whole: The more abundant beta clonotypes in cord blood had fewer insertions, and memory repertoires did not show this. For out-of-frame beta sequences, excess twin sharing was weaker. Out-of-frame alpha sequences that twins shared showed excess low generation probability.

One entry per CDR3 protein, called by TCRdb with MiXCR from the 5' RACE reads. The sample consists of approximately 600,000 distinct CDR3 sequences, roughly 6.6% of them appearing once. This clonotype was recorded many times. Its antigen is unknown. These data were also reused for a study on yellow fever vaccine responses in identical twins.

Sample: PBMCs. This sequence joins TRBV5-1 and TRBJ2-3; the D gene could be TRBD1 or TRBD2 (5 bases each). The TCR comes from a woman aged 18-30 years in good health. CDR3 DNA: TGCGCCAGCCAACCGCAGGGACGAACAGATACGCAGTATTTT. Protein product: CASQPQGRTDTQYF.